The T cell receptor (beta chain) under discussion was sequenced for a study of PD-1 blockade in classical Hodgkin lymphoma. The overall study: The patients were dosed with nivolumab 3 mg/kg, infused intravenously every 2 weeks. Study conclusions and caveats: TCR diversity in CD4+, not CD8+, cells rose significantly by C4D1. Reports indicated that newly diagnosed patients had lower baseline TCR diversity than healthy donors did.

Assay: immunoSEQ multiplex PCR; the TCRdb copy retains only in-frame clones and omits some. The sample holds around 40,000 clones; about three quarters are singletons and the top ten take 9.8%. Stated time point: cycle 4 day 1 (C4D1), after five to seven weeks of nivolumab. Each and every patient relapsed after autologous stem cell transplantation, and patients got differing brentuximab vedotin exposure. Complete response, partial response or progressive disease was recorded as best response. Concerning this clone itself: Its antigen remains unidentified.

Germline V gene lookup returns CDR1 SNHLY and CDR2 FYNNEI. The CDR3 consists of 15 residues. V lost 5 bases and J lost 2, with 13 bases in between. The sample in question was peripheral blood mononuclear cells (PBMCs), obtained before the fourth cycle of nivolumab. This rearrangement joins TRBV2 to TRBJ1-3, with D tentatively TRBD1 (5 bases). This TCR was sampled from a human donor with classical Hodgkin lymphoma. CDR3 amino acids: CASSPWEGPGNTIYF. The CDR3 nucleotides read TGTGCCAGCAGTCCCTGGGAGGGGCCTGGAAACACCATATATTTT.